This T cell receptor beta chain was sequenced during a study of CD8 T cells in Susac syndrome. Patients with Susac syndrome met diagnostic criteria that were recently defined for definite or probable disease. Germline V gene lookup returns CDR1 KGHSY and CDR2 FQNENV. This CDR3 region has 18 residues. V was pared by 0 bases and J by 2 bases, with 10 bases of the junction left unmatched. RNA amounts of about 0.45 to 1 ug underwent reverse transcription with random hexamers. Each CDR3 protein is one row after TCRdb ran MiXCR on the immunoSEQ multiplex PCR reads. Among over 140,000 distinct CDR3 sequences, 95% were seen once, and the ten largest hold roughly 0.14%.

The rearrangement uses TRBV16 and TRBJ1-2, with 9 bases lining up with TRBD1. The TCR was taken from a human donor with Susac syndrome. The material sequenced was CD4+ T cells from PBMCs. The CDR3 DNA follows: TGTGCCAGCAGCCAATCGGTTCGGTCCGGACAGGGGAACTATGGCTACACCTTC. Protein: CASSQSVRSGQGNYGYTF.